Below, 7 T cell receptor beta chains from the same sample are listed, as sequenced in a study of response to subunit inactivated influenza vaccine. TCRdb called the RT-PCR reads again in MiXCR, with one record for every CDR3 protein. The profile shows 500,000 to 550,000 distinct CDR3 sequences, under 9% of them singletons. The material sequenced was PBMCs from blood, taken about 24 months after vaccination. The receptors were sampled from a man between 50 and 75 years old who received an inactivated influenza vaccine.

This clonotype was detected ten times or more. The rearrangement joins TRBV28 to TRBJ2-1; 8 bases map to TRBD1. V was clipped by 7 bases and J by 8 bases; unmatched bases: 13. This CDR3 spans 15 amino acids. CDR1 is MDHEN, CDR2 SYDVKM, per germline. DNA for the CDR3: TGTGCCAGCAACTTAAGCCCAACAGGGGGGCATGAGCAGTTCTTC. This translates into CASNLSPTGGHEQFF. Full variable domain (remainder filled in from reference TRBV28 and TRBJ2-1): DVKVTQSSRYLVKRTGEKVFLECVQDMDHENMFWYRQDPGLGLRLIYFSYDVKMKEKGDIPEGYSVSREKKERFSLILESASTNQTSMYLCASNLSPTGGHEQFFGPGTRLTVL.

This clonotype was seen at least ten times. This chain joins TRBV20-1 and TRBJ2-3; 8 nucleotides match TRBD1. Per germline, CDR1 DFQATT and CDR2 SNEGSKA (reference sequence). V was clipped by 4 bases and J by 6 bases; unmatched bases: 9. CDR3 length: 14 residues. The DNA for the CDR3 is TGCAGTGCTACCCGACAGGGGTTCTTGGATACGCAGTATTTT. Protein: CSATRQGFLDTQYF.

The chain is built from TRBV9 and TRBJ2-1, with 8 nucleotides matching TRBD1. CDR3 length: 15 residues. With 0 bases clipped from V and 12 bases from J, the junction kept 11 bases outside the gene matches. From germline, CDR1 is SGDLS and CDR2 YYNGEE. In nucleotides, the CDR3 is TGTGCCAGCAGCGTAGAGGCTGGGAGCAGGGGGCGGCAGTTCTTC. Translated: CASSVEAGSRGRQFF. Supplemented by reference TRBV9 and TRBJ2-1, the full variable domain reads DSGVTQTPKHLITATGQRVTLRCSPRSGDLSVYWYQQSLDQGLQFLIQYYNGEERAKGNILERFSAQQFPDLHSELNLSSLELGDSALYFCASSVEAGSRGRQFFGPGTRLTVL.

V usage is TRBV5-6 and J usage is TRBJ2-7, with D maybe TRBD2 (5 bases). CDR1 is SGHDT and CDR2 is YYEEEE in the germline V gene. The CDR3 spans 13 residues. V lost 4 bases, J lost 3 bases, and 11 bases lay in between. The chain's CDR3 is CASSRGRIYEQYF. CDR3 bases: TGTGCCAGCAGCCGCGGGCGTATCTACGAGCAGTACTTC.

This clonotype was seen ten or more times. The rearrangement uses TRBV28 and TRBJ1-4, with D maybe TRBD1 (5 bases). CDR3 length equals 12 residues. V was trimmed by 4 bases and J by 7 bases, leaving 7 bases between them. CDR1 MDHEN and CDR2 SYDVKM come from the germline V gene. The CDR3 here is CASSWGGEKLFF. CDR3 bases: TGTGCCAGCAGTTGGGGGGGTGAAAAACTGTTTTTT.

This clonotype was detected a few times. J is TRBJ2-7 and V is TRBV20-1; 9 nucleotides line up with TRBD1. The length of the CDR3 is 15 residues. Germline CDR1 reads DFQATT; CDR2 reads SNEGSKA (reference sequence). V shed 3 bases, J shed 0 bases, and the junction held 6 bases outside the gene matches. The CDR3 is CSARDRGANSYEQYF. CDR3 DNA: TGCAGTGCTAGGGACAGGGGCGCAAACTCCTACGAGCAGTACTTC.

The chain combines TRBV7-9 with TRBJ2-1, with TRBD2 matching over 8 bases. This CDR3 has 16 residues. With V trimmed by 5 bases and J by 8 bases, 14 bases remained unmatched. Germline CDR1 reads SEHNR; CDR2 reads FQNEAQ (reference sequence). The CDR3 DNA is TGTGCCAGCAGCGTGATAGCCCCCGGGACTAGATATGAGCAGTTCTTC. It codes for CASSVIAPGTRYEQFF.